The 13 T cell receptor beta chains below all came from one sample that was sequenced in a study of glioma-infiltrating T cells. Using RNA template, CDR3s of TCR alpha and beta were amplified with iRepertoire arm-PCR. TCRdb analysed the multiplex PCR reads with MiXCR anew, one entry per CDR3 protein. This table has under 200,000 distinct CDR3 sequences, under 55% appearing once. Sequences were obtained from glioma tissue, nonneoplastic brain tissue, or PBMCs (not recorded which). The receptors originated from a human donor with low-grade glioma or glioblastoma, undergoing nonglioma brain surgery, or in good health (not recorded which).

The genes are TRBV5-4 and TRBJ1-1; unclear D gene. The germline V and J ends were trimmed by 6 bases and 2 bases, with 14 bases remaining between them. Looked up from germline, CDR1 is SGHNT and CDR2 is YYREEE (reference sequence). This CDR3 spans 14 amino acids. The CDR3 DNA is TGTGCCAGCAAAATAAGCGGATCAAACACTGAAGCTTTCTTT. Translating it yields CASKISGSNTEAFF.

Worth noting for this clonotype: Since a much larger clone is just one base distant, this may be a read error. V usage is TRBV3-1 and J usage is TRBJ2-7; possibly TRBD2 for D (6 bases). V was trimmed by 4 bases and J by 11 bases, leaving 15 bases between them. This CDR3 comprises 12 residues. Germline V gives CDR1 LGHDT, CDR2 YNNKEL (reference sequence). The CDR3 sequence is CASSLRAGGKYF. The CDR3 nucleotides read TGTGCCAGCAGCCTCCGGGCCGGAGGGAAGTACTTC.

This clonotype was counted many times. V is TRBV5-4 and J is TRBJ1-1; TRBD1 agrees at 7 bases. V gave up 9 bases and J gave up 4 bases; unmatched junction bases: 3. CDR1 SGHNT and CDR2 YYREEE come from the germline V gene (reference sequence). The CDR3 runs to 11 residues. CDR3 coding DNA: TGTGCCACAGGGGGAGGCACTGAAGCTTTCTTT. It specifies CATGGGTEAFF.

A note on this clonotype: A read error may be the cause here, since a much bigger clone is one base away. The V and J genes are TRBV28 and TRBJ2-1; D gene uncertain. In germline, CDR1 is MDHEN, CDR2 SYDVKM. V shed 6 bases and J shed 7 bases, with 13 bases lying between them. This CDR3 is built from 13 residues. CDR3 coding DNA: TGTGCCAGCAGACCCGCAGCCAGGAATGAGCAGTTCTTC. Amino acids: CASRPAARNEQFF.

The table lists this clonotype with many counts. V is TRBV28 and J is TRBJ2-5; 7 bases fit TRBD1. With 7 bases clipped from V and 1 base from J, the junction kept 6 bases outside the gene matches. The CDR3 is 14 residues long. CDR1 MDHEN and CDR2 SYDVKM come from the germline V gene. CDR3 DNA: TGTGCCAGCACCCAGGGACAGCCCCAAGAGACCCAGTACTTC. Translated: CASTQGQPQETQYF.

In regard to this clonotype: Given a much more abundant clone one base away, this may be a read error. This rearrangement joins TRBV28 to TRBJ1-2, with D unclear. V lost 5 bases to trimming and J lost 9 bases, with 22 bases between them. The V gene's germline CDR1 is MDHEN and CDR2 SYDVKM. This CDR3 comprises 15 residues. The CDR3 nucleotides read TGTGCCAGCAGTCCGGGTCTTAGATTGGAGTATTGCTACACCTTC. Translating it yields CASSPGLRLEYCYTF.

The table lists this clonotype with many counts. The rearrangement links TRBV28 to TRBJ1-3; TRBD1 is a possible D gene (5 bases). V lost 5 bases to trimming and J lost 0 bases, with 11 bases between them. The germline V gene encodes CDR1 MDHEN and CDR2 SYDVKM. CDR3 length equals 15 residues. The CDR3 DNA follows: TGTGCCAGCAGTAAGACAGTGTTCTCTGGAAACACCATATATTTT. Protein: CASSKTVFSGNTIYF. The entire variable domain, with the rest obtained from reference TRBV28 and TRBJ1-3, is as follows: DVKVTQSSRYLVKRTGEKVFLECVQDMDHENMFWYRQDPGLGLRLIYFSYDVKMKEKGDIPEGYSVSREKKERFSLILESASTNQTSMYLCASSKTVFSGNTIYFGEGSWLTVV.

Points on this clonotype: This likely comes from a read error, as the CDR3 has no conserved phenylalanine or tryptophan at its end. The rearrangement links TRBV15 to TRBJ1-1; D uncertain. This CDR3 region has 14 residues. The germline CDR1 and CDR2 sequences are LNHNV and YYDKDF (reference sequence). Trimming shortened V by 0 bases and J by 3 bases, and 8 bases separated the two germline ends. The CDR3 loop is CATSRDIEYTEAFL. The DNA of the CDR3 is TGTGCCACCAGCAGAGATATCGAGTACACTGAAGCTTTCCTT.

This clonotype appeared many times. The J gene is TRBJ2-7, the V gene TRBV28; no firm D call. Germline V CDR1 and CDR2: MDHEN, SYDVKM. Trimming cost V 4 bases and J 1 base, with 5 bases left between them. The CDR3 runs to 12 residues. CDR3 sequence reads: CASSSMSYEQYF. In nucleotides, the CDR3 is TGTGCCAGCAGTTCGATGTCCTACGAGCAGTACTTC.

This clonotype was seen only once. The chain carries TRBV3-1 and TRBJ1-1; D gene unclear. Trimming removed 0 bases at V and 10 bases at J, with 15 bases between. The CDR3 runs 14 residues. The germline V gene encodes CDR1 LGHDT and CDR2 YNNKEL (reference sequence). Here the CDR3 DNA reads TGTGCCAGCAGCCAAGATCCAGTGTCAGGAAGAGCTTTCTTT. Residues: CASSQDPVSGRAFF.

This clonotype came up a few times. A read error may be the cause here, since a much bigger clone is one base away. The chain is built from TRBV27 and TRBJ1-5; 7 bases map to TRBD1. CDR3 length: 14 amino acids. V was pared by 5 bases and J by 9 bases, with 10 bases of the junction left unmatched. Germline CDR1 reads MNHEY; CDR2 reads SMNVEV (reference sequence). CDR3 coding DNA: TGTGCCAGCAGTCCGCGGACAGGTCAGGGGCCCCAGCATTTT. The encoded protein is CASSPRTGQGPQHF.

There are many counts of this clonotype. The V call is TRBV20-1, the J call TRBJ2-3; 7 nucleotides agree with TRBD2. Germline values: CDR1 DFQATT, CDR2 SNEGSKA (reference sequence). The CDR3 has 14 amino acids. The junction had 10 bases not matched to a gene; V was cut back by 4 bases and J by 6 bases. In DNA form, the CDR3 reads TGCAGTGCTAACCCAATAAGCGGGACTGATACGCAGTATTTT. It is translated as CSANPISGTDTQYF.

This clonotype was observed a handful of times. The V and J genes are TRBV7-2 and TRBJ2-3; 14 nucleotides agree with TRBD2. V dropped 1 base and J dropped 0; count of bases not matched to a gene: 9. Germline V gene lookup returns CDR1 SGHTA and CDR2 FQGNSA. The CDR3 extends over 20 amino acids. CDR3 sequence reads: CASSLVGLAGVLASTDTQYF. CDR3 bases: TGTGCCAGCAGCTTAGTGGGACTAGCGGGAGTATTGGCTAGCACAGATACGCAGTATTTT.